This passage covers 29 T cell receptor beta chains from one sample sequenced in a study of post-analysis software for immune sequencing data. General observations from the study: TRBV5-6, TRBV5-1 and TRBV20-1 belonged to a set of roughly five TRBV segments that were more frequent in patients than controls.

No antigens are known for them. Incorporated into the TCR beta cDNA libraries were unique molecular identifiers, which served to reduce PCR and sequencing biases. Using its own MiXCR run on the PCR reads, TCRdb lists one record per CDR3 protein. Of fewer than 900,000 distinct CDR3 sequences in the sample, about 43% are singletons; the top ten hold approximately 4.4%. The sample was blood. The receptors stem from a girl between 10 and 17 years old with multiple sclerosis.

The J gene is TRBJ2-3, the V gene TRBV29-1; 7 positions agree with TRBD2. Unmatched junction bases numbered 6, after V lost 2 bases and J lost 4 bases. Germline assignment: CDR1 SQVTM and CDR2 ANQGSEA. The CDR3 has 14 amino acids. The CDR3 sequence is CSVETGGGADTQYF. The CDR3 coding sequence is TGCAGCGTTGAAACGGGAGGAGGGGCAGATACGCAGTATTTT.

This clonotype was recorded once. Here the CDR3 reads CASSYPRLSNQPQHF. CDR3 coding DNA: TGTGCCAGCAGTTACCCTAGACTCAGCAATCAGCCCCAGCATTTT. The chain carries TRBV6-2 or TRBV6-3 and TRBJ1-5; D call uncertain. CDR3 length equals 15 residues. V shed 2 bases and J shed 1 base, with 9 bases lying between them. CDR1 MNHEY and CDR2 SVGEGT come from the germline V gene.

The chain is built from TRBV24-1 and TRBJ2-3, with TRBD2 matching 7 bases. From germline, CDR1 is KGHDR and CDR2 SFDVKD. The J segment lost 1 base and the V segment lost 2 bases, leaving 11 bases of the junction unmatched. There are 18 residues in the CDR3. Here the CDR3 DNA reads TGTGCCACCAGTGATTCGGGAGGAATTTTGCGAGGCACAGATACGCAGTATTTT. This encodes CATSDSGGILRGTDTQYF.

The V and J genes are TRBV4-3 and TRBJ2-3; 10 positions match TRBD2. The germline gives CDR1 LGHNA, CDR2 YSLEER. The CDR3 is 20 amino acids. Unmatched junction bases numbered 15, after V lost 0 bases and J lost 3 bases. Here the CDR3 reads CASSQDLRVAGGISTDTQYF. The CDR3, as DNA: TGCGCCAGCAGCCAAGATCTCCGGGTAGCGGGAGGTATAAGTACAGATACGCAGTATTTT.

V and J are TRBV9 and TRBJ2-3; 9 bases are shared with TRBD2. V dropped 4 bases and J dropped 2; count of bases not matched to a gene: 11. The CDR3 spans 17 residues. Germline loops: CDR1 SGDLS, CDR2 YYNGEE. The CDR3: CASSPSGTSRYTDTQYF. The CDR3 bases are TGTGCCAGCAGCCCCAGTGGGACTAGCAGATACACAGATACGCAGTATTTT.

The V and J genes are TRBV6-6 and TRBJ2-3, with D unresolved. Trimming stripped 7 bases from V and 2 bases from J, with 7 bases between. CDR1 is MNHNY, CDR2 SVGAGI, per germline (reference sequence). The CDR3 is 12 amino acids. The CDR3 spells CASTQTTDTQYF. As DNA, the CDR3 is TGTGCCAGCACGCAAACCACAGATACGCAGTATTTT.

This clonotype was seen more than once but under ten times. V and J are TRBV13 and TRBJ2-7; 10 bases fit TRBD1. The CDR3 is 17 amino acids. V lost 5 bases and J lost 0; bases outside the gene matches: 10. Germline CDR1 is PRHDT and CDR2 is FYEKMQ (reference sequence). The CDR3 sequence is CASSQRAWDRGSYEQYF. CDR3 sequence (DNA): TGTGCCAGCAGCCAAAGAGCCTGGGACAGGGGCTCCTACGAGCAGTACTTC.

The CDR3 bases are TGTGCTAGTGGCGCCAATCAGCCCCAGCATTTT. Translating it yields CASGANQPQHF. V and J are TRBV12-5 and TRBJ1-5; no reliable D call. In germline, CDR1 is LGHNT, CDR2 FRNRAP. The CDR3 runs to 11 residues. The V end was cut by 6 bases, the J end by 3 bases, with 3 bases between.

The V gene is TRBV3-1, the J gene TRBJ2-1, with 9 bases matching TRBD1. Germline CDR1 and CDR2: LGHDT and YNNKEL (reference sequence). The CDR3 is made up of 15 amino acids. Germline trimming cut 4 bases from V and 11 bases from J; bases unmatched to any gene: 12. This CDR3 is CASSPTGGGPDQQFF. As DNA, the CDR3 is TGTGCCAGCAGCCCGACAGGGGGGGGCCCCGATCAGCAGTTCTTC.

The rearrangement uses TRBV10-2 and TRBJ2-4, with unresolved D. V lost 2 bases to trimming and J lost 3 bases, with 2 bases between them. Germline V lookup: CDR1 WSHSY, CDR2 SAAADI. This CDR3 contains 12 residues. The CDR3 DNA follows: TGCGCCAGCAGTGAGAGCAAAAACATTCAGTACTTC. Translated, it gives CASSESKNIQYF.

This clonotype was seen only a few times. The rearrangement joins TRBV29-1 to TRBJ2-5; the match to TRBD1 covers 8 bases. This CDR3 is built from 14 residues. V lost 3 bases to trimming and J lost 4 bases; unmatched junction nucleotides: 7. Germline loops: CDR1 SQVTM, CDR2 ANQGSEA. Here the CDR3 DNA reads TGCAGCGTTGACGCAGGGGGCGGGATAGAGACCCAGTACTTC. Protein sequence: CSVDAGGGIETQYF.

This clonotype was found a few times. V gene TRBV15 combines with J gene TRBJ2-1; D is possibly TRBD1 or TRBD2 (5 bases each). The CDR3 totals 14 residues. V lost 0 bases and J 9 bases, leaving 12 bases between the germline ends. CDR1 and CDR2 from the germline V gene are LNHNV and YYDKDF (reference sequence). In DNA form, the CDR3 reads TGTGCCACCAGCAGAGAGGGACGTGTGGGTGAGCAGTTCTTC. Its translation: CATSREGRVGEQFF.

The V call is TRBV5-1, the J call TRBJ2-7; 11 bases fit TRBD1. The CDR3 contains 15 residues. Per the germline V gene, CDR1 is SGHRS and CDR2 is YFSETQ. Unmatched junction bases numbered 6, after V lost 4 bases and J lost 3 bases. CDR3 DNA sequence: TGCGCCAGCAGCCGGGGGGGACAGGGGGTCTACGAGCAGTACTTC. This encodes CASSRGGQGVYEQYF.

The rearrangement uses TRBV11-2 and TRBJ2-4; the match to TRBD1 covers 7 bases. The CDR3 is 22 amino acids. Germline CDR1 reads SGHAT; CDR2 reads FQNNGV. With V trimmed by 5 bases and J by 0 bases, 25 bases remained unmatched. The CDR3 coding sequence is TGTGCCAGCAGCCACCACTTTAAGCCGGGACAGATTCATCCACTAGCCAAAAACATTCAGTACTTC. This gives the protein CASSHHFKPGQIHPLAKNIQYF.

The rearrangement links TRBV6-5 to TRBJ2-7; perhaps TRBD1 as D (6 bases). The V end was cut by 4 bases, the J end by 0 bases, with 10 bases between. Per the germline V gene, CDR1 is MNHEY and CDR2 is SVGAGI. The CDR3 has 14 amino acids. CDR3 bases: TGTGCCAGCAGTTCCCGACAGGACTCCTACGAGCAGTACTTC. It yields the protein CASSSRQDSYEQYF.

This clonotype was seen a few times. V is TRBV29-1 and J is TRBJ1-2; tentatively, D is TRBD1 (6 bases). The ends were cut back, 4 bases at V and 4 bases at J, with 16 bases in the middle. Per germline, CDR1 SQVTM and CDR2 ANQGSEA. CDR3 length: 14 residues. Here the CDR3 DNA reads TGCAGCGTTGTCGGGGGGGCCGAAGGCTATGGCTACACCTTC. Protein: CSVVGGAEGYGYTF.

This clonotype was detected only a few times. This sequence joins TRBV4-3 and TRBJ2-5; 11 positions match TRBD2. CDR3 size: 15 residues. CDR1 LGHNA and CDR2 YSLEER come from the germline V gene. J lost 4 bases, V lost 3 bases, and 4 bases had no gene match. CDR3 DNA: TGCGCCAGCAGCCAGATAGCGGGAGGGCCAGAGACCCAGTACTTC. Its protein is CASSQIAGGPETQYF.

The CDR3 DNA sequence: TGTGCCAGCAGCTTAGCGCGGGGTCAGGCCTACAATGAGCAGTTCTTC. This gives the protein CASSLARGQAYNEQFF. The chain joins TRBV7-2 to TRBJ2-1; D may be TRBD2 (6 bases). Deletions cut 0 bases from V and 2 bases from J, with 11 bases between. Germline V gene data show CDR1 as SGHTA and CDR2 as FQGNSA. There are 16 residues in the CDR3.

CDR3 DNA sequence: TGTGCCAGCCAGTTTCATACTAGCACAGATACGCAGTATTTT. Translating it yields CASQFHTSTDTQYF. This chain links TRBV27 with TRBJ2-3; D gene ambiguous. The germline V and J ends were trimmed by 8 bases and 0 bases, with 12 bases remaining between them. This CDR3 contains 14 residues. Germline V gene data show CDR1 as MNHEY and CDR2 as SMNVEV (reference sequence).

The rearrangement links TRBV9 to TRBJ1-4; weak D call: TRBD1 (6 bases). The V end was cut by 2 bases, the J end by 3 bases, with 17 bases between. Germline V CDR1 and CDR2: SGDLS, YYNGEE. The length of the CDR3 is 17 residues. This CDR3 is CASSVGSPGHPNEKLFF. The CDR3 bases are TGTGCCAGCAGCGTGGGATCACCGGGACACCCTAATGAAAAACTGTTTTTT.

The CDR3: CASSRDLGSYNEQFF. The CDR3 DNA reads TGTGCCAGCAGCCGGGACTTAGGCTCCTACAATGAGCAGTTCTTC. The chain uses TRBV9 and TRBJ2-1, with TRBD2 as a possible D gene (6 bases). The V gene lost 4 bases and the J gene lost 0 bases, with 11 bases spanning the gap. This CDR3 is built from 15 residues. Per germline, CDR1 SGDLS and CDR2 YYNGEE.

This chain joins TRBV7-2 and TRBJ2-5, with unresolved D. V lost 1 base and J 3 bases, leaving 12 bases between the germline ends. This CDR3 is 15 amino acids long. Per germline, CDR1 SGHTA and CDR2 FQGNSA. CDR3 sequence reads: CASSLGPRPKETQYF. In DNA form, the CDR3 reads TGTGCCAGCAGCTTAGGGCCAAGACCTAAAGAGACCCAGTACTTC.

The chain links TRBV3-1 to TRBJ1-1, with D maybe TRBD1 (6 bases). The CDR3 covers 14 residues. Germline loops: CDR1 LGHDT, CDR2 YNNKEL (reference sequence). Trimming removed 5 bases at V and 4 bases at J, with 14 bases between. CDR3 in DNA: TGTGCCAGCAGCTTACAACCCAGGGGCACTGAAGCTTTCTTT. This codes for CASSLQPRGTEAFF.

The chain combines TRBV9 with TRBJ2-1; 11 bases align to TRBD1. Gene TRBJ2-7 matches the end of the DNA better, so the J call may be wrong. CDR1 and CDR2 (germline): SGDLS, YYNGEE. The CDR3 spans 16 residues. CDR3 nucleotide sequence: TGTGCCAGCAGCGCACGGACAGGGGGCTCCTACAATGAGCAGTACTTC. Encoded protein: CASSARTGGSYNEQYF.

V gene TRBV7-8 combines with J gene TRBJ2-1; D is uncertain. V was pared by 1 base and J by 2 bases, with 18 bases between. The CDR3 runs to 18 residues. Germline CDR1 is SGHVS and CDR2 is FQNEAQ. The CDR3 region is CASSLESPFAPTYNEQFF. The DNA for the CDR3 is TGTGCCAGCAGCTTAGAATCTCCTTTCGCTCCGACCTACAATGAGCAGTTCTTC.

The CDR3 coding sequence is TGCAGTGCTAGAGGGGGTTGGGCTTCCTCCGGCGCCTCCGGGGAGCTGTTTTTT. It yields the protein CSARGGWASSGASGELFF. The chain joins TRBV20-1 to TRBJ2-2; D ambiguous. Germline-derived CDR1 and CDR2 are DFQATT and SNEGSKA (reference sequence). Trimming cost V 1 base and J 6 bases, with 24 bases left between them. The CDR3 is 18 amino acids.

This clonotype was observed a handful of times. The CDR3 is CASSQERTGHETQYF. CDR3 nucleotide sequence: TGTGCCAGCAGCCAAGAAAGGACAGGGCATGAGACCCAGTACTTC. The rearrangement joins TRBV4-2 to TRBJ2-5, with 8 bases identical to TRBD1. The V gene's germline CDR1 is LGHNA and CDR2 YNFKEQ. This CDR3 contains 15 residues. J lost 5 bases, V lost 0 bases, and 5 bases had no gene match.

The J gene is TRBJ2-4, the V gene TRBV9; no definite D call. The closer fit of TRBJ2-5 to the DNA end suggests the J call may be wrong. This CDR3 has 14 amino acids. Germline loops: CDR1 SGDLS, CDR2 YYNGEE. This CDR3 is CASSADLDIETQYF. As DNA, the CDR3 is TGTGCCAGCAGCGCCGACTTGGATATCGAGACCCAGTACTTC.

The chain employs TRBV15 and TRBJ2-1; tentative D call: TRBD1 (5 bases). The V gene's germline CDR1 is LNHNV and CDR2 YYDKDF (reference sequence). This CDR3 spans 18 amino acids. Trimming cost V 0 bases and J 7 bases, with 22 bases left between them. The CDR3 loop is CATSRDGWVGEGLNEQFF. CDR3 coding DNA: TGTGCCACCAGCAGAGATGGATGGGTAGGGGAAGGGCTTAATGAGCAGTTCTTC.